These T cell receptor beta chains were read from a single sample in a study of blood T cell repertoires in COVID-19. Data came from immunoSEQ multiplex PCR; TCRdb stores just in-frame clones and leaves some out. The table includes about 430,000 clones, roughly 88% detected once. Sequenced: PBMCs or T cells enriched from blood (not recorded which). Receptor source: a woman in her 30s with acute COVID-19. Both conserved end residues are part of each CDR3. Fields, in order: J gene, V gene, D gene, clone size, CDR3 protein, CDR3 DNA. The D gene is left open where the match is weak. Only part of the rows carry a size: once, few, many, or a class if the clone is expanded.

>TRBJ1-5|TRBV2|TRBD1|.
CASSGRGKSNQPQHF
TGTGCCAGCAGTGGCAGGGGGAAGAGCAATCAGCCCCAGCATTTT
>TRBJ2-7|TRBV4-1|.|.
CASSLALDETRGKSSYEQYF
TGCGCCAGCAGCCTAGCCCTCGACGAAACCCGGGGGAAAAGCTCCTACGAGCAGTACTTC
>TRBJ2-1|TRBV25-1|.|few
CASSPHQGSSYNEQFF
TGTGCCAGCAGTCCACATCAGGGAAGCTCCTACAATGAGCAGTTCTTC
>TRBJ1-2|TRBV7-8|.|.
CASSPFFTGDYGYTF
TGTGCCAGCAGCCCATTTTTTACGGGGGACTATGGCTACACCTTC
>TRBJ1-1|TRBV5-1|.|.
CASSPRGNTEAFF
TGCGCCAGCAGCCCCCGGGGTAACACTGAAGCTTTCTTT
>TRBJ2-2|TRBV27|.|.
CASYRVNTGELFF
TGTGCCAGTTACAGGGTCAACACCGGGGAGCTGTTTTTT
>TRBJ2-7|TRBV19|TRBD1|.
CASSETGGPYEQYF
TGTGCCAGTAGTGAAACAGGGGGCCCCTACGAGCAGTACTTC
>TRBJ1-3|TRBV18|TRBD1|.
CASSPQTGGRNTIYF
TGTGCCAGCTCACCACAGACAGGGGGGAGAAACACCATATATTTT
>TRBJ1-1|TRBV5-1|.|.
CASSLGGGKNTEAFF
TGCGCCAGCAGCTTGGGGGGCGGCAAGAACACTGAAGCTTTCTTT
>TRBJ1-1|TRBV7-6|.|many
CASSLEISGFSTEAFF
TGTGCCAGCAGCTTAGAAATCTCGGGTTTTAGCACTGAAGCTTTCTTT
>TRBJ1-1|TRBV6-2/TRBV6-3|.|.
CASSPRGHTEAFF
TGTGCCAGCAGCCCGCGGGGGCACACTGAAGCTTTCTTT
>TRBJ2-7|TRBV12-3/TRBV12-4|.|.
CASSPTSYEQYF
TGTGCCAGCAGTCCTACCTCCTACGAGCAGTACTTC
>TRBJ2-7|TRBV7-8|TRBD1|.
CASSLVTGQGSYEQYF
TGTGCCAGCAGCTTAGTCACGGGACAGGGGTCCTACGAGCAGTACTTC
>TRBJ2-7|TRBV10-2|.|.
CASSKGTFPSEQYF
TGCGCCAGCAGTAAGGGGACTTTCCCATCCGAGCAGTACTTC
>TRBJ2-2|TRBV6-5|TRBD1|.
CASGGTGRSGELFF
TGTGCCAGCGGCGGGACAGGGAGGTCCGGGGAGCTGTTTTTT
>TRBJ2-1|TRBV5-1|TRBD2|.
CASRGLAGDNEQFF
TGCGCCAGCAGAGGACTAGCGGGGGACAATGAGCAGTTCTTC
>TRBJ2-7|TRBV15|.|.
CATSRGRGLNPYEQYF
TGTGCCACCAGCAGAGGCCGAGGGCTGAACCCCTACGAGCAGTACTTC
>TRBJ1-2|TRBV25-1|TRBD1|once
CASRQGGSYGYTF
TGTGCCAGCAGACAGGGGGGGAGCTATGGCTACACCTTC
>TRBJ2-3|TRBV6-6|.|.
CASSRAPGGRADTQYF
TGTGCCAGCAGTCGAGCTCCGGGGGGCCGAGCAGATACGCAGTATTTT
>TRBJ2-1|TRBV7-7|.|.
CASSLGNPGGGYNEQFF
TGTGCCAGCAGCTTAGGGAATCCGGGGGGCGGCTACAATGAGCAGTTCTTC
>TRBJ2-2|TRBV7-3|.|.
CASSLAATPGELFF
TGTGCCAGCAGCTTAGCGGCCACCCCCGGGGAGCTGTTTTTT
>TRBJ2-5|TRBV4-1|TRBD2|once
CASSQSPGLAGGEETQYF
TGCGCCAGCAGCCAATCCCCGGGACTAGCGGGGGGCGAAGAGACCCAGTACTTC
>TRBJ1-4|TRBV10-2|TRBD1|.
CASSGGQNEKLFF
TGCGCCAGCAGTGGGGGACAGAATGAAAAACTGTTTTTT
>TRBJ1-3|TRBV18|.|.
CASSPLAPHGAGNTIYF
TGTGCCAGCTCACCACTGGCGCCGCACGGGGCTGGAAACACCATATATTTT